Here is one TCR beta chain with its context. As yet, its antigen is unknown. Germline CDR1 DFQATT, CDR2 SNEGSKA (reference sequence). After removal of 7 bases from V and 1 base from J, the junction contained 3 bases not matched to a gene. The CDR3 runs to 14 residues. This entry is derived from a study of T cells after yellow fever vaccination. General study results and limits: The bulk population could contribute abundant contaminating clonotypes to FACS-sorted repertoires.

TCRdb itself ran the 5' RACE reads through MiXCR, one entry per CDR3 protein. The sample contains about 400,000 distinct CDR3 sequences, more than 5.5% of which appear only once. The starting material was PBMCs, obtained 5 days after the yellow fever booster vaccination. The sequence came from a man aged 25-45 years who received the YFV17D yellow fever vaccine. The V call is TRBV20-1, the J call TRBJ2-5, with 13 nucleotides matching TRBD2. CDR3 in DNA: TGCAGTGGAGGACTAGCGGGAGTCCAAGAGACCCAGTACTTC. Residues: CSGGLAGVQETQYF.